This T cell receptor beta chain was obtained from a study of Ad26.COV2.S vaccination and SARS-CoV-2 variants. The overall study: The donor was enrolled in the Ad26.COV2.S arm of the COV1001 trial. Ad26.COV2.S given intramuscularly, once or twice 56 days apart.

The study, taken as a whole, reports: The study found higher spike-specific TCR breadth in vaccine than placebo recipients.

Here immunoSEQ multiplex PCR was the method, and the copy in TCRdb shows in-frame clones only, minus some. The sample contains hundreds of thousands of clones, around 83% of which appear only once. Germline CDR1 and CDR2: ENHRY and SYGVKD. This CDR3 comprises 15 residues. Trimming removed 0 bases from V and 1 base from J; junction bases left unmatched: 2. Treatment given: around 19 received Ad26.COV2.S at low or high dose, single or two shots; roughly five received placebo; per-sample allocation not given. Sampling took place 63 days after the first vaccine or placebo injection. An Ad26 vector that expressed Wuhan-strain SARS-CoV-2 spike constituted the vaccine. As concerns this clone: Its matching antigen is unknown.

The chain is built from TRBV10-3 and TRBJ1-1, with TRBD1 matching 7 bases. The TCR was taken from a person between 18 and 65 years old who received the Ad26.COV2.S COVID-19 vaccine or a placebo. Sequences were derived from peripheral blood, sampled in a trial of Ad26.COV2.S vaccine versus placebo. CDR3 coding DNA: TGTGCCATCAGTGAGTCGGGACAGCCGAACACTGAAGCTTTCTTT. Translating gives CAISESGQPNTEAFF.